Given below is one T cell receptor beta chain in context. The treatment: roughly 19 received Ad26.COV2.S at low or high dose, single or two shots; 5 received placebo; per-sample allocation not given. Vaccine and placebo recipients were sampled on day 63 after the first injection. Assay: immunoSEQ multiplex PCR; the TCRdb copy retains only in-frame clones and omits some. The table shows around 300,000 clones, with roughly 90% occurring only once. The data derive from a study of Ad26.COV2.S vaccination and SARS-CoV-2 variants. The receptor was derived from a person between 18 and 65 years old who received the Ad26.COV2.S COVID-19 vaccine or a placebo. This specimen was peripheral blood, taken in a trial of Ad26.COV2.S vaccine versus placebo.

CDR3 amino acids: CASSYSVVSYEQYF. As DNA, the CDR3 is TGTGCCAGCAGTTACTCGGTTGTCAGCTACGAGCAGTACTTC. The J gene is TRBJ2-7, the V gene TRBV6-5; D is undetermined. V gave up 0 bases and J gave up 3 bases, with 9 bases separating them. The CDR3 loop spans 14 amino acids. In germline, CDR1 is MNHEY, CDR2 SVGAGI.